Listed below are T cell receptor beta chains from one sample, sequenced in a study of CD8 T cell repertoires and HIV-1 epitope variants. Some clones are missing from TCRdb's copy, which holds only in-frame ones; the method was immunoSEQ multiplex PCR. The top ten clones hold roughly 25% of a sample with roughly 100,000 clones, roughly 80% of them seen once. Material: uncultured baseline CD8+ T cells from peripheral blood mononuclear cells (PBMCs). The receptor source for this set is a male donor with HIV. Each CDR3 is given with its conserved first and last residue. Each record gives: J gene, D gene, clone size, V gene, CDR3 protein, CDR3 DNA. D genes are given only for firm matches. Clone size is given for some rows only: seen once, a few or many times, or a class if the clone is expanded.

j_gene: TRBJ1-3; d_gene: NA; abundance: NA; v_gene: TRBV15; CDR3aa: CATSRDLGPSVNTIYF; CDR3nt: TGTGCCACCAGCAGAGATCTAGGGCCCTCGGTTAACACCATATATTTT
j_gene: TRBJ1-1; d_gene: NA; abundance: few; v_gene: TRBV28; CDR3aa: CASSLGTEAFF; CDR3nt: TGTGCCAGCAGTTTGGGCACTGAAGCTTTCTTT
j_gene: TRBJ1-2; d_gene: NA; abundance: few; v_gene: TRBV9; CDR3aa: CASSSPGRDNYGYTF; CDR3nt: TGTGCCAGCAGCTCCCCCGGCAGGGATAACTATGGCTACACCTTC
j_gene: TRBJ1-1; d_gene: NA; abundance: NA; v_gene: TRBV7-8; CDR3aa: CASSLGDGDTEAFF; CDR3nt: TGTGCCAGCAGCTTAGGGGACGGGGACACTGAAGCTTTCTTT
j_gene: TRBJ2-7; d_gene: NA; abundance: NA; v_gene: TRBV30; CDR3aa: CAWQGTLYEQYF; CDR3nt: TGTGCCTGGCAGGGAACCCTCTACGAGCAGTACTTC
j_gene: TRBJ2-7; d_gene: NA; abundance: many; v_gene: TRBV28; CDR3aa: CASSLLPRYEQYF; CDR3nt: TGTGCCAGCAGTTTACTGCCCAGGTACGAGCAGTACTTC
j_gene: TRBJ1-5; d_gene: NA; abundance: NA; v_gene: TRBV7-2; CDR3aa: CASSLYPSAQHF; CDR3nt: TGTGCCAGCAGCCTATATCCTTCGGCCCAGCATTTT
j_gene: TRBJ2-1; d_gene: NA; abundance: NA; v_gene: TRBV7-9; CDR3aa: CASSDSGEGREQFF; CDR3nt: TGTGCCAGCAGCGACTCTGGCGAGGGTAGAGAGCAGTTCTTC
j_gene: TRBJ1-2; d_gene: NA; abundance: NA; v_gene: TRBV30; CDR3aa: CAWDSAFYGYTF; CDR3nt: TGTGCCTGGGACAGTGCATTCTATGGCTACACCTTC
j_gene: TRBJ2-7; d_gene: TRBD2; abundance: NA; v_gene: TRBV5-4; CDR3aa: CASSIAGGSYEQYF; CDR3nt: TGTGCCAGCAGCATAGCGGGGGGCTCCTACGAGCAGTACTTC
j_gene: TRBJ1-2; d_gene: NA; abundance: NA; v_gene: TRBV15; CDR3aa: CATSRGANYGYTF; CDR3nt: TGTGCCACCAGCAGAGGGGCTAACTATGGCTACACCTTC